The 21 T cell receptor beta chains below all came from one sample that was sequenced in a study of cytomegalovirus exposure and HLA in healthy donors. Primers for the PCR totalled 60 Vbeta and 13 Jbeta. Assay used: immunoSEQ multiplex PCR; TCRdb lists only in-frame clones, some missing. The sample has fewer than 150,000 clones; less than 80% are singletons. The sequenced sample consisted of PBMCs. These receptors were taken from a woman aged 40 to 50 in good health and CMV-seropositive.

The chain joins TRBV7-9 to TRBJ2-5; 11 bases agree with TRBD1. V lost 5 bases, J lost 1 base, and 3 bases stayed unmatched. Germline loops: CDR1 SEHNR, CDR2 FQNEAQ (reference sequence). The length of the CDR3 is 15 residues. The CDR3 reads CASSTGTGGQETQYF. The CDR3 region has the DNA TGTGCCAGCAGCACCGGGACAGGGGGCCAAGAGACCCAGTACTTC.

The chain links TRBV19 to TRBJ2-1; 9 nucleotides agree with TRBD2. This CDR3 is built from 16 residues. V was pared by 5 bases and J by 9 bases, with 14 bases of the junction left unmatched. Per germline, CDR1 LNHDA and CDR2 SQIVND (reference sequence). Written as DNA, the CDR3 is TGTGCCAGTAGTCTCGTCCTTGCGGGGGGGCCGGGTGAGCAGTTCTTC. It encodes CASSLVLAGGPGEQFF.

This chain connects TRBV19 to TRBJ2-7; D might be TRBD2 (6 bases). Germline CDR1 and CDR2: LNHDA and SQIVND (reference sequence). Deletions cut 6 bases from V and 0 bases from J, with 15 bases between. The CDR3 loop spans 15 amino acids. The DNA of the CDR3 is TGTGCCAGTAGCTGGACTACCAAGAGCTCCTACGAGCAGTACTTC. Amino acid sequence: CASSWTTKSSYEQYF.

V and J are TRBV15 and TRBJ2-5; perhaps TRBD2 as D (7 bases). Trimming removed 0 bases at V and 5 bases at J, with 10 bases between. CDR3 length: 14 amino acids. Germline V gene lookup returns CDR1 LNHNV and CDR2 YYDKDF (reference sequence). CDR3 sequence (DNA): TGTGCCACCAGCAGAGATAGGGGGGGCGAGACCCAGTACTTC. Translating gives CATSRDRGGETQYF.

The chain carries TRBV27 and TRBJ1-3, with a tentative D call TRBD1 (5 bases). V lost 4 bases and J lost 3, with 10 bases in between. Germline loops: CDR1 MNHEY, CDR2 SMNVEV (reference sequence). The CDR3 totals 14 residues. This CDR3 reads CASSSRANGNTIYF. CDR3 sequence (DNA): TGTGCCAGCAGTTCCAGGGCAAATGGAAACACCATATATTTT.

This clone has just one count. The V and J genes are TRBV25-1 and TRBJ2-1, with D unresolved. V was clipped by 0 bases and J by 4 bases, with 10 bases between them. In germline, CDR1 is MGHDK, CDR2 SYGVNS. The CDR3 totals 15 residues. CDR3 sequence reads: CASSEYSPGYNEQFF. The CDR3 bases are TGTGCCAGCAGTGAATATAGCCCCGGATACAATGAGCAGTTCTTC.

The V and J genes are TRBV5-1 and TRBJ1-5, with D tentatively TRBD1 (6 bases). Germline CDR1 SGHRS, CDR2 YFSETQ. CDR3 length: 15 amino acids. Trimming removed 2 bases from V and 4 bases from J, with 13 bases in between. The CDR3 nucleotides read TGCGCCAGCAGCTTCGAGGGGGGGTCGAATCAGCCCCAGCATTTT. Translating gives CASSFEGGSNQPQHF. Full variable domain (missing parts from reference TRBV5-1 and TRBJ1-5): KAGVTQTPRYLIKTRGQQVTLSCSPISGHRSVSWYQQTPGQGLQFLFEYFSETQRNKGNFPGRFSGRQFSNSRSEMNVSTLELGDSALYLCASSFEGGSNQPQHFGDGTRLSIL.

As for this clone: Distinct nucleotide sequences in the sample also encode this CDR3. This chain connects TRBV5-1 to TRBJ1-1, with 7 positions matching TRBD1. J lost 2 bases, V lost 4 bases, and 5 bases had no gene match. This CDR3 contains 14 residues. Germline V gives CDR1 SGHRS, CDR2 YFSETQ. This CDR3 is CASSLEGANTEAFF. CDR3 coding DNA: TGCGCCAGCAGCCTGGAGGGGGCTAACACTGAAGCTTTCTTT.

The chain joins TRBV7-9 to TRBJ2-1; 9 nucleotides align to TRBD2. Trimming at V came to 7 bases and at J to 3 bases, leaving 1 base not matched to a gene. The CDR3 has 13 residues. Germline CDR1 SEHNR, CDR2 FQNEAQ (reference sequence). The CDR3: CASKRGVYNEQFF. The CDR3, as DNA: TGTGCCAGCAAGCGGGGGGTCTACAATGAGCAGTTCTTC.

The chain links TRBV2 to TRBJ1-2; TRBD1 aligns across 8 bases. CDR3 size: 14 residues. Per the germline V gene, CDR1 is SNHLY and CDR2 is FYNNEI. Trimming cost V 8 bases and J 2 bases; bases outside gene matches: 7. The CDR3 DNA reads as TGTGCCAGCGGAGAACGACAGGGGAACTATGGCTACACCTTC. It specifies CASGERQGNYGYTF.

The V call is TRBV18, the J call TRBJ2-1; possible D gene TRBD1, 5 bases. Germline CDR1 reads KGHSH; CDR2 reads LQKENI. Trimming left V 4 bases short and J 5 bases short, with 12 bases between. The CDR3 runs 14 residues. CDR3 in amino acids: CASSLNRLNNEQFF. The CDR3 DNA reads as TGTGCCAGCTCACTAAACAGGTTGAACAATGAGCAGTTCTTC.

The V and J genes are TRBV12-1 and TRBJ2-7; the D call of TRBD2 is as the table states it, not checked on the DNA. TRBV12-1 is noted as a pseudogene. The CDR3 has 16 residues. CDR3 in amino acids: CASSFPASGDEYEQYF. In nucleotides, the CDR3 is TGTGCCAGCAGCTTTCCCGCGTCGGGGGACGAATACGAGCAGTACTTC.

This clone was found a few times. This chain joins TRBV5-1 and TRBJ2-2; 7 bases match TRBD1. This CDR3 is 15 amino acids long. Trimming took 4 bases from V and 0 from J; bases not matched to a gene: 3. CDR1 is SGHRS, CDR2 YFSETQ, per germline. CDR3 region: CASSPTGANTGELFF. CDR3 in DNA: TGCGCCAGCAGCCCAACAGGGGCGAACACCGGGGAGCTGTTTTTT.

The chain couples TRBV4-3 to TRBJ2-4; D may be TRBD1 (6 bases). From germline, CDR1 is LGHNA and CDR2 YSLEER. V dropped 1 base and J dropped 2 bases, with 9 bases sitting between them. The CDR3 contains 15 residues. CDR3 region: CASSQAQGTKNIQYF. The CDR3 bases are TGCGCCAGCAGCCAAGCCCAGGGGACCAAAAACATTCAGTACTTC.

In the case of this clone: At one end, the junction sequence differs from germline, possibly due to a read error. The J gene is TRBJ1-3, the V gene TRBV5-5, with D perhaps TRBD1 (5 bases). Per the germline V gene, CDR1 is SGHKS and CDR2 is YYEKEE (reference sequence). This CDR3 has 17 residues. CDR3 region: CASSQRHGGRTGNTIYF. In nucleotides, the CDR3 is TGCGCCAGCAGCCAAAGGCACGGGGGTCGGACTGGAAACACCATATATTTT.

The chain carries TRBV10-3 and TRBJ2-7; 7 bases are shared with TRBD1. The CDR3 loop spans 13 amino acids. Germline CDR1 and CDR2: ENHRY and SYGVKD. V shed 8 bases and J 7 bases; nucleotides not matched to a gene: 11. Here the CDR3 reads CAIRNEGAAEQYF. DNA of the CDR3: TGTGCCATCCGAAACGAGGGGGCCGCTGAGCAGTACTTC.

The V call is TRBV6-1, the J call TRBJ2-7; TRBD2 aligns across 9 bases. The V segment lost 4 bases and the J segment 3 bases; nucleotides outside the gene matches: 13. Germline CDR1 and CDR2: MNHNS and SASEGT. The CDR3 is 17 residues long. CDR3 bases: TGTGCCAGCAGTGGAAGGGGTGGACTAGCGTCTCTCTACGAGCAGTACTTC. Protein sequence: CASSGRGGLASLYEQYF.

This chain joins TRBV7-7 and TRBJ2-2, with TRBD2 matching 7 bases. CDR3 length: 13 residues. Germline V gene data show CDR1 as SSHAT and CDR2 as FNYEAQ (reference sequence). In DNA form, the CDR3 reads TGTGCTAGCGGGCAGGGTATCACCGGGGAGCTGTTTTTT. This sequence encodes CASGQGITGELFF.

The sample holds a few counts of this clone. The chain is built from TRBV10-3 and TRBJ1-5; 10 bases are shared with TRBD1. Germline CDR1 ENHRY, CDR2 SYGVKD. The ends lost 6 bases at V and 7 bases at J; junction bases unmatched: 6. This CDR3 region has 14 residues. CDR3: CAISGDRGHQPQHF. The CDR3 nucleotides read TGTGCCATCAGCGGGGACAGGGGTCACCAGCCCCAGCATTTT.

This rearrangement joins TRBV11-2 to TRBJ2-1, with a tentative D call TRBD1 (7 bases). The V end lost 4 bases, the J end lost 6 bases, and 16 bases lay between the germline ends. CDR1 and CDR2 from the germline V gene are SGHAT and FQNNGV. This CDR3 contains 15 residues. The CDR3 sequence: CASSYSRGASNEQFF. CDR3 sequence (DNA): TGTGCCAGCAGCTACTCCAGGGGGGCTTCCAATGAGCAGTTCTTC.

The chain is built from TRBV5-1 and TRBJ2-2; tentatively, D is TRBD2 (5 bases). Looked up from germline, CDR1 is SGHRS and CDR2 is YFSETQ. Trimming stripped 4 bases from V and 1 base from J, with 5 bases between. The CDR3 is 13 residues long. The CDR3 reads CASSEGNTGELFF. The CDR3 DNA is TGCGCCAGCAGCGAGGGGAACACCGGGGAGCTGTTTTTT.